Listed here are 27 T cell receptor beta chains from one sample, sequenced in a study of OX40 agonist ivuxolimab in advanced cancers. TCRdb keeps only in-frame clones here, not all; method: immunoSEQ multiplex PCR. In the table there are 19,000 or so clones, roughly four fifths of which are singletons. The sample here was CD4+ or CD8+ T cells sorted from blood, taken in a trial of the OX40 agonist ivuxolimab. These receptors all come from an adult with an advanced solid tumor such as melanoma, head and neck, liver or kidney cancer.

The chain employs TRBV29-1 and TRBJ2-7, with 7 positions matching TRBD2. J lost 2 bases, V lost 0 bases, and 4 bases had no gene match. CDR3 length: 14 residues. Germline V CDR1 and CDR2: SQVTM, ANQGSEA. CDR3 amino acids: CSVEDSGTTYEQYF. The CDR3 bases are TGCAGCGTTGAAGACTCCGGGACTACCTACGAGCAGTACTTC.

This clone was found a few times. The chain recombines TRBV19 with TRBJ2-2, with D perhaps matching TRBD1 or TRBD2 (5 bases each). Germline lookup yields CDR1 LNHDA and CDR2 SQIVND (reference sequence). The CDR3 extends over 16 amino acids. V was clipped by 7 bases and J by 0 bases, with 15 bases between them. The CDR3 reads CASTQGRDPNTGELFF. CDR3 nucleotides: TGTGCCAGTACCCAAGGACGGGACCCGAACACCGGGGAGCTGTTTTTT. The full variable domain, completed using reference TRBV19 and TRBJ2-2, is DGGITQSPKYLFRKEGQNVTLSCEQNLNHDAMYWYRQDPGQGLRLIYYSQIVNDFQKGDIAEGYSVSREKKESFPLTVTSAQKNPTAFYLCASTQGRDPNTGELFFGEGSRLTVL.

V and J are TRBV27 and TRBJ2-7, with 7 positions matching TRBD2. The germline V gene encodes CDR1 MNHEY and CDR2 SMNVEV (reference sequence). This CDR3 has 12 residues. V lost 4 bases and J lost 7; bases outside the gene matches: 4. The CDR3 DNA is TGTGCCAGCAGTTCATCCGGGGGGGAGCAGTACTTC. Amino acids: CASSSSGGEQYF.

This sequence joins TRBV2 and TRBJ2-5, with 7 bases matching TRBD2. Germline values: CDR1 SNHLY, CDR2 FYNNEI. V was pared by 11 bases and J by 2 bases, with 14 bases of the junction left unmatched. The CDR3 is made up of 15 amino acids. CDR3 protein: CAGEGLGVSQETQYF. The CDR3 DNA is TGTGCCGGGGAGGGGTTGGGGGTTTCACAAGAGACCCAGTACTTC.

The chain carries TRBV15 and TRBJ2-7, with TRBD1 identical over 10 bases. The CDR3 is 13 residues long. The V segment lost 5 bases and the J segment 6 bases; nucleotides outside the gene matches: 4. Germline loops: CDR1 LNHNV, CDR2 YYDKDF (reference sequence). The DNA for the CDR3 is TGTGCCACCAGCGATCGGACAGGGGGCGAGCAGTACTTC. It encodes CATSDRTGGEQYF.

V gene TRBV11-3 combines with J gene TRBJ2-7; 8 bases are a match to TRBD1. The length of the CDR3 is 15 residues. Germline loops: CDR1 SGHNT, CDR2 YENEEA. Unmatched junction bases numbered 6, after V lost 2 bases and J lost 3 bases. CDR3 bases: TGTGCCAGCAGCTTATCCGGACAGGGTAACTACGAGCAGTACTTC. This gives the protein CASSLSGQGNYEQYF. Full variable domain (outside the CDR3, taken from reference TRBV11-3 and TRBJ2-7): EAGVVQSPRYKIIEKKQPVAFWCNPISGHNTLYWYLQNLGQGPELLIRYENEEAVDDSQLPKDRFSAERLKGVDSTLKIQPAELGDSAVYLCASSLSGQGNYEQYFGPGTRLTVT.

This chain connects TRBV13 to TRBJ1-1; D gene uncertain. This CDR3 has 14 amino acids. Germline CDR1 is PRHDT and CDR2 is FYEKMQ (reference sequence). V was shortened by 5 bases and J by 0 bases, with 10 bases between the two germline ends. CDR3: CASSNSGLNTEAFF. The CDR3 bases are TGTGCCAGCAGCAACTCAGGTTTGAACACTGAAGCTTTCTTT.

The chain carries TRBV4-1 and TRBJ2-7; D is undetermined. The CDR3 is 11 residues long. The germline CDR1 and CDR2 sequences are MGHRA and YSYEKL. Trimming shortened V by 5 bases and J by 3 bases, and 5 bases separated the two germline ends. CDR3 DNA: TGCGCCAGCAGCTCATACTACGAGCAGTACTTC. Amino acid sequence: CASSSYYEQYF.

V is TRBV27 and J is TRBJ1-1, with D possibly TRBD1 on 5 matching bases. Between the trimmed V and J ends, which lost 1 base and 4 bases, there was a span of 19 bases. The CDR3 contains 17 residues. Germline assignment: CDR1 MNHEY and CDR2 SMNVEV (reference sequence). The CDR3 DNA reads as TGTGCCAGCAGTTTATATCAGGAAAGGCGAGGGGCCACTGAAGCTTTCTTT. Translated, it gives CASSLYQERRGATEAFF.

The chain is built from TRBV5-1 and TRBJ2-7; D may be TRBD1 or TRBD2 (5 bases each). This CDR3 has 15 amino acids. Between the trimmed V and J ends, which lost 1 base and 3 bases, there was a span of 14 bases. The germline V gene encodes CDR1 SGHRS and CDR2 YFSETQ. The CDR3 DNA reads TGCGCCAGCAGCTTGTATGGGACGGAGAGCTACGAGCAGTACTTC. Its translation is CASSLYGTESYEQYF.

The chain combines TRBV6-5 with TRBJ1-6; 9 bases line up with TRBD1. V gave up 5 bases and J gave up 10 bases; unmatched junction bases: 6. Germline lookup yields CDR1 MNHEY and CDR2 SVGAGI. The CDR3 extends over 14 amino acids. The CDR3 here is CASSQQGAQSPLHF. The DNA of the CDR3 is TGTGCCAGCAGTCAACAGGGGGCCCAATCACCCCTCCACTTT.

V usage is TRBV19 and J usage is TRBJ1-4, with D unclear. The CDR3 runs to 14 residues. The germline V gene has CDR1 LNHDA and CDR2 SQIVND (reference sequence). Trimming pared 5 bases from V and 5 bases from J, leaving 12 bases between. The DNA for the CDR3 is TGTGCCAGTAGTTATGACATCACCAATGAAAAACTGTTTTTT. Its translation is CASSYDITNEKLFF. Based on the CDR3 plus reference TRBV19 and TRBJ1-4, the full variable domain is DGGITQSPKYLFRKEGQNVTLSCEQNLNHDAMYWYRQDPGQGLRLIYYSQIVNDFQKGDIAEGYSVSREKKESFPLTVTSAQKNPTAFYLCASSYDITNEKLFFGSGTQLSVL.

CDR3 loop: CASSLAGGPRETQYF. CDR3 DNA sequence: TGTGCCAGTAGTCTGGCGGGAGGCCCGAGGGAGACCCAGTACTTC. The chain combines TRBV19 with TRBJ2-5, with TRBD2 matching over 8 bases. The CDR3 length is 15 residues. Trimming at V came to 5 bases and at J to 5 bases, leaving 10 bases not matched to a gene. Germline-derived CDR1 and CDR2 are LNHDA and SQIVND (reference sequence).

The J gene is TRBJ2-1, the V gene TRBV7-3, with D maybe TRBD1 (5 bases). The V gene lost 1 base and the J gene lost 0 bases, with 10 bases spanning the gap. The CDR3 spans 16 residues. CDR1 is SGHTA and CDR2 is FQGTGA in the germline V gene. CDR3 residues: CASSLKGRSSYNEQFF. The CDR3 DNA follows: TGTGCCAGCAGCTTAAAGGGGCGGTCCTCCTACAATGAGCAGTTCTTC.

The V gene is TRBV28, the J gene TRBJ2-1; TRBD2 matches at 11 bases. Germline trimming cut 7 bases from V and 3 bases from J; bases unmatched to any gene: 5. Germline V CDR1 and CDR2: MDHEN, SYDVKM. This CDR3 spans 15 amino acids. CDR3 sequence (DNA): TGTGCCAGCACTGCCGGGACTAGCGGCTACAATGAGCAGTTCTTC. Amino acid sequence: CASTAGTSGYNEQFF. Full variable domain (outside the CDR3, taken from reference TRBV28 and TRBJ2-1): DVKVTQSSRYLVKRTGEKVFLECVQDMDHENMFWYRQDPGLGLRLIYFSYDVKMKEKGDIPEGYSVSREKKERFSLILESASTNQTSMYLCASTAGTSGYNEQFFGPGTRLTVL.

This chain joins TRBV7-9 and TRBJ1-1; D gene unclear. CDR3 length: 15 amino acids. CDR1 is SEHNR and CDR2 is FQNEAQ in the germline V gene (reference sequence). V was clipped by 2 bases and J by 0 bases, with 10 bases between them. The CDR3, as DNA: TGTGCCAGCAGCTTAATTCAAGGAATGAACACTGAAGCTTTCTTT. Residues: CASSLIQGMNTEAFF.

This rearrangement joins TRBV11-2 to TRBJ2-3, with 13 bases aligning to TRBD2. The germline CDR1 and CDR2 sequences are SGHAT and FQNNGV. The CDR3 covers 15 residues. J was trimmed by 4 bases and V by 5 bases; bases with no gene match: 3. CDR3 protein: CASSGLAGVADTQYF. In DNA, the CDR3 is TGTGCCAGCAGCGGACTAGCGGGAGTGGCAGATACGCAGTATTTT.

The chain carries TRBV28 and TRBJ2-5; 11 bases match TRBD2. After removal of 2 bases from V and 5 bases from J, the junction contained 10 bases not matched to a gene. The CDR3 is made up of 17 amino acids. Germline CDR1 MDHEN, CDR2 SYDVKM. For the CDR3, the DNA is TGTGCCAGCAGTTTAGGGGTTACTAGCGGGAGTGGTGAGACCCAGTACTTC. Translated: CASSLGVTSGSGETQYF.

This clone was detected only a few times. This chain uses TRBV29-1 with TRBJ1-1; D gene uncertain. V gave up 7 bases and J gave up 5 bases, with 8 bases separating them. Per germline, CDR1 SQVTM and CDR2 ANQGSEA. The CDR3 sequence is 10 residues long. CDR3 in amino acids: CSAFLTEAFF. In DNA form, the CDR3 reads TGCAGCGCTTTTTTGACTGAAGCTTTCTTT.

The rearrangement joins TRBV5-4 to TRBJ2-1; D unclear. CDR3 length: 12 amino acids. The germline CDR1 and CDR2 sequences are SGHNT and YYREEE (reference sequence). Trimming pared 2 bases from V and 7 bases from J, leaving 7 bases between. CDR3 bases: TGTGCCAGCAGCTTTACCGTGAATGAGCAGTTCTTC. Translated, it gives CASSFTVNEQFF.

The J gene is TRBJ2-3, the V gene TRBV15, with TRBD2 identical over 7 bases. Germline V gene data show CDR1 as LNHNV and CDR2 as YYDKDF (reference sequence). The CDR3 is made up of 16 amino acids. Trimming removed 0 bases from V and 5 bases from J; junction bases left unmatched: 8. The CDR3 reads CATSRDLWTSLDTQYF. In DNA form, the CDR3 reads TGTGCCACCAGCAGAGATCTGTGGACTAGTCTAGATACGCAGTATTTT. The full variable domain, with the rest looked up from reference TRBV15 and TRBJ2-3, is DAMVIQNPRYQVTQFGKPVTLSCSQTLNHNVMYWYQQKSSQAPKLLFHYYDKDFNNEADTPDNFQSRRPNTSFCFLDIRSPGLGDTAMYLCATSRDLWTSLDTQYFGPGTRLTVL.

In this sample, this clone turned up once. CDR3 DNA: TGTGCCAGCAGCCAAACTTCAGGGGAACTAGCCAAAAACATTCAGTACTTC. Translated: CASSQTSGELAKNIQYF. J is TRBJ2-4 and V is TRBV11-2; TRBD1 is a possible D gene (6 bases). V was trimmed by 5 bases and J by 0 bases, leaving 17 bases between them. Germline-derived CDR1 and CDR2 are SGHAT and FQNNGV. This CDR3 spans 17 amino acids. Full variable domain (rest looked up from reference TRBV11-2 and TRBJ2-4): EAGVAQSPRYKIIEKRQSVAFWCNPISGHATLYWYQQILGQGPKLLIQFQNNGVVDDSQLPKDRFSAERLKGVDSTLKIQPAKLEDSAVYLCASSQTSGELAKNIQYFGAGTRLSVL.

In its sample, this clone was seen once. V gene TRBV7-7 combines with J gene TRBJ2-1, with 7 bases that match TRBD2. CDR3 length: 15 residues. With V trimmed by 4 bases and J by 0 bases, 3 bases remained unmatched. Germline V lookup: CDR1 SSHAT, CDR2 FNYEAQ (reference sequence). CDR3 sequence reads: CASSSLASSYNEQFF. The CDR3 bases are TGTGCCAGCAGCTCACTAGCGTCCTCCTACAATGAGCAGTTCTTC.

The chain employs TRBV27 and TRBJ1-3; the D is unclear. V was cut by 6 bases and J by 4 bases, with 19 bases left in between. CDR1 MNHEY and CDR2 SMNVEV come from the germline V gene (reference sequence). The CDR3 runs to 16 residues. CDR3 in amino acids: CASSSRTTGPGNTIYF. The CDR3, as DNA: TGTGCCAGCAGCTCTCGGACCACGGGCCCGGGAAACACCATATATTTT.

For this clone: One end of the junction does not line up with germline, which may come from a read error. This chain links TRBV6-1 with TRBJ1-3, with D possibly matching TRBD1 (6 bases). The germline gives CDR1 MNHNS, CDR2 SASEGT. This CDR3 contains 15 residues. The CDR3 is CASGLTDSPGDTIYF. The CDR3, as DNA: TGTGCCAGCGGATTGACGGACAGTCCTGGAGACACCATATATTTT.

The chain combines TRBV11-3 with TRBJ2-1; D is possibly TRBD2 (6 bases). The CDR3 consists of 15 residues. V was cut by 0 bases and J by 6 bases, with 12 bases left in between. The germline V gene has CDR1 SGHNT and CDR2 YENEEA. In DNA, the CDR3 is TGTGCCAGCAGCTTAGATGGGGACTCCGCCAATGAGCAGTTCTTC. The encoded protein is CASSLDGDSANEQFF. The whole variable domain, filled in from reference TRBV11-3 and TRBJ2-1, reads EAGVVQSPRYKIIEKKQPVAFWCNPISGHNTLYWYLQNLGQGPELLIRYENEEAVDDSQLPKDRFSAERLKGVDSTLKIQPAELGDSAVYLCASSLDGDSANEQFFGPGTRLTVL.

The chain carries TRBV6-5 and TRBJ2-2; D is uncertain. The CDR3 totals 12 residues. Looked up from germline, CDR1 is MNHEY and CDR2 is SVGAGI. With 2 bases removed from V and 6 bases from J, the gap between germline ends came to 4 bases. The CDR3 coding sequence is TGTGCCAGCAGTTACGGGGCCGGGGAGCTGTTTTTT. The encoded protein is CASSYGAGELFF.